The 27 T cell receptor beta chains reported below all come from one sample, sequenced in a study of cytomegalovirus exposure and HLA in healthy donors. PCR amplification relied on 60 Vbeta primers (plus 13 Jbeta primers). Here immunoSEQ multiplex PCR was the method, and the copy in TCRdb shows in-frame clones only, minus some. Found here are under 150,000 clones, 70% to 80% of them singletons; the top ten hold roughly 5.6%. The specimen sequenced was PBMCs. The origin of the receptors is a woman aged 40-49 years in good health and CMV-seropositive.

Only one count was recorded for this clone. The chain has TRBV28 and TRBJ2-5; 8 bases are a match to TRBD2. Per germline, CDR1 MDHEN and CDR2 SYDVKM. CDR3 length: 16 amino acids. The junction had 12 bases not matched to a gene; V was cut back by 4 bases and J by 5 bases. CDR3 protein: CASSSASGPGEETQYF. DNA for the CDR3: TGTGCCAGCAGTTCGGCTAGCGGGCCTGGGGAGGAGACCCAGTACTTC.

V is TRBV5-1 and J is TRBJ2-1; tentative D call: TRBD2 (6 bases). The CDR3 loop spans 16 amino acids. The V gene lost 3 bases and the J gene lost 11 bases, with 24 bases spanning the gap. From germline, CDR1 is SGHRS and CDR2 YFSETQ. CDR3: CASSSDSASATRKQFF. The DNA of the CDR3 is TGCGCCAGCAGCTCCGACTCGGCTAGCGCAACCCGAAAGCAGTTCTTC. The full variable domain, in which reference TRBV5-1 and TRBJ2-1 provide the parts outside the CDR3, is KAGVTQTPRYLIKTRGQQVTLSCSPISGHRSVSWYQQTPGQGLQFLFEYFSETQRNKGNFPGRFSGRQFSNSRSEMNVSTLELGDSALYLCASSSDSASATRKQFFGPGTRLTVL.

The J gene is TRBJ2-3, the V gene TRBV10-2, with 12 nucleotides matching TRBD2. This CDR3 has 18 amino acids. Germline V gene sequence: CDR1 WSHSY, CDR2 SAAADI. V was pared by 4 bases and J by 4 bases, with 12 bases of the junction left unmatched. This chain's CDR3 is CASSVTVRLAGEADTQYF. CDR3 bases: TGCGCCAGCAGTGTAACAGTTCGACTAGCGGGAGAGGCAGATACGCAGTATTTT.

The chain joins TRBV4-1 to TRBJ2-3, with TRBD2 identical over 13 bases. From germline, CDR1 is MGHRA and CDR2 YSYEKL. This CDR3 is 16 amino acids long. The V gene end was trimmed by 3 bases and the J gene end by 5 bases; junction bases not matched to a gene: 5. This chain's CDR3 is CASSHRLAGGLDTQYF. DNA for the CDR3: TGCGCCAGCAGCCACAGACTAGCGGGAGGATTAGATACGCAGTATTTT.

In its sample, this clone was seen a few times. V and J are TRBV7-2 and TRBJ2-7; 10 positions agree with TRBD2. Germline V CDR1 and CDR2: SGHTA, FQGNSA. The CDR3 runs 13 residues. With V trimmed by 8 bases and J by 4 bases, 5 bases remained unmatched. For the CDR3, the DNA is TGTGCCAGCGAGCGGGGGGGCTGGTACGAGCAGTACTTC. It is translated as CASERGGWYEQYF. The entire variable domain, with the rest obtained from reference TRBV7-2 and TRBJ2-7, is as follows: GAGVSQSPSNKVTEKGKDVELRCDPISGHTALYWYRQSLGQGLEFLIYFQGNSAPDKSGLPSDRFSAERTGGSVSTLTIQRTQQEDSAVYLCASERGGWYEQYFGPGTRLTVT.

The V gene is TRBV7-6, the J gene TRBJ2-1, with 10 bases that match TRBD2. The ends lost 3 bases at V and 9 bases at J; junction bases unmatched: 8. CDR1 SGHVS and CDR2 FNYEAQ come from the germline V gene. The CDR3 runs to 15 residues. The CDR3 DNA sequence: TGTGCCAGCAGCTTGGAAGCGGGAGGGGTCGGTGAGCAGTTCTTC. This translates into CASSLEAGGVGEQFF.

CDR3 sequence: CASSFSLSTDTQYF. CDR3 DNA: TGTGCCAGCAGTTTTTCTCTCAGCACAGATACGCAGTATTTT. This chain connects TRBV6-5 to TRBJ2-3, with D hard to call. With 4 bases removed from V and 0 bases from J, the gap between germline ends came to 8 bases. This CDR3 is 14 amino acids long. CDR1 and CDR2 (germline): MNHEY, SVGAGI.

CDR3 sequence reads: CASSLLVEADRYNEQFF. In DNA, the CDR3 is TGTGCCAGCAGCTTGTTAGTCGAAGCGGATCGCTACAATGAGCAGTTCTTC. The chain has TRBV5-6 and TRBJ2-1, with TRBD2 as a possible D gene (5 bases). Trimming left V 1 base short and J 3 bases short, with 17 bases between. CDR3 length: 17 amino acids. Germline loops: CDR1 SGHDT, CDR2 YYEEEE. The full variable domain, in which reference TRBV5-6 and TRBJ2-1 provide the parts outside the CDR3, is DAGVTQSPTHLIKTRGQQVTLRCSPKSGHDTVSWYQQALGQGPQFIFQYYEEEERQRGNFPDRFSGHQFPNYSSELNVNALLLGDSALYLCASSLLVEADRYNEQFFGPGTRLTVL.

The gene calls are TRBV4-1 and TRBJ1-1, with TRBD1 as a possible D gene (5 bases). Germline V gene sequence: CDR1 MGHRA, CDR2 YSYEKL. Trimming took 7 bases from V and 3 from J, leaving 12 bases between them. The CDR3 has 13 residues. The chain's CDR3 is CASTMGGDTEAFF. Here the CDR3 DNA reads TGCGCCAGCACAATGGGGGGGGACACTGAAGCTTTCTTT.

This chain links TRBV14 with TRBJ2-2; 12 bases fit TRBD2. Germline V gene lookup returns CDR1 SGHDN and CDR2 FVKESK. After removal of 4 bases from V and 6 bases from J, the junction contained 9 bases not matched to a gene. The CDR3 extends over 17 amino acids. CDR3 in amino acids: CASSRYLLAGGSGELFF. The CDR3 DNA is TGTGCCAGCAGCCGGTACCTACTAGCGGGAGGTTCCGGGGAGCTGTTTTTT.

This clone was counted a few times. The junction shows a germline mismatch at one end, possibly a read error. This chain uses TRBV6-5 with TRBJ2-3, with D hard to call. Germline V CDR1 and CDR2: MNHEY, SVGAGI. The CDR3 extends over 15 amino acids. The CDR3 sequence is CASSYSQTSTDTQYF. In DNA form, the CDR3 reads TGTGCCAGCAGCTACTCCCAGACATCGACAGATACGCAGTATTTT.

This chain uses TRBV10-3 with TRBJ2-7; 9 positions match TRBD2. The V and J ends lost 4 bases and 9 bases, in that order; junction bases with no gene match: 13. Per the germline V gene, CDR1 is ENHRY and CDR2 is SYGVKD. This CDR3 spans 15 amino acids. The CDR3 DNA is TGTGCCATCAGTGCCCTCGACCGGCGGGAGGGAGGGCAGTACTTC. This sequence encodes CAISALDRREGGQYF.

In its sample, this clone was seen a few times. The V and J genes are TRBV5-1 and TRBJ1-1, with 8 bases fitting TRBD1. The CDR3 spans 14 residues. Trimming cost V 0 bases and J 4 bases; bases outside gene matches: 2. Germline values: CDR1 SGHRS, CDR2 YFSETQ. CDR3 bases: TGCGCCAGCAGCTTGGGAACAGGGGGCACTGAAGCTTTCTTT. Its translation: CASSLGTGGTEAFF.

CDR3 residues: CASSPPGGYTEAFF. Here the CDR3 DNA reads TGTGCCAGCTCGCCGCCGGGAGGATACACTGAAGCTTTCTTT. The gene calls are TRBV18 and TRBJ1-1; no clear D. The V gene's germline CDR1 is KGHSH and CDR2 LQKENI. V was cut by 6 bases and J by 3 bases, with 14 bases left in between. The CDR3 sequence is 14 residues long. The full variable domain, completed using reference TRBV18 and TRBJ1-1, is NAGVMQNPRHLVRRRGQEARLRCSPMKGHSHVYWYRQLPEEGLKFMVYLQKENIIDESGMPKERFSAEFPKEGPSILRIQQVVRGDSAAYFCASSPPGGYTEAFFGQGTRLTVV.

V gene TRBV11-2 combines with J gene TRBJ2-1, with 10 bases fitting TRBD2. CDR3 length: 16 residues. J was trimmed by 7 bases and V by 1 base; bases with no gene match: 7. The germline CDR1 and CDR2 sequences are SGHAT and FQNNGV. CDR3: CASSLVTSGMRNEQFF. Written as DNA, the CDR3 is TGTGCCAGCAGCTTAGTTACTAGCGGGATGAGGAATGAGCAGTTCTTC.

As to this clone: One junction end does not reproduce the germline sequence, and a read error may be involved. The V call is TRBV5-1, the J call TRBJ2-2, with 9 bases matching TRBD2. The CDR3 is 14 residues long. Germline loops: CDR1 SGHRS, CDR2 YFSETQ. The CDR3 nucleotides read TGCGCCAGCAGCTCCTTAGCGGGAGAGCCCCACCCTGTTTTT. Its protein is CASSSLAGEPHPVF.

V and J are TRBV10-3 and TRBJ2-7; 7 bases agree with TRBD1. The CDR3 loop spans 12 amino acids. Germline V gene data show CDR1 as ENHRY and CDR2 as SYGVKD. V was clipped by 4 bases and J by 4 bases; unmatched bases: 1. The CDR3 sequence is CAISGDRYEQYF. The DNA for the CDR3 is TGTGCCATCAGTGGGGACAGATACGAGCAGTACTTC.

The genes are TRBV5-6 and TRBJ1-1; no clear D gene. V was clipped by 2 bases and J by 6 bases, with 8 bases between them. The CDR3 has 12 residues. Germline V gene lookup returns CDR1 SGHDT and CDR2 YYEEEE. CDR3 loop: CASSFQVAEAFF. The CDR3 nucleotides are TGTGCCAGCAGCTTCCAGGTCGCTGAAGCTTTCTTT.

This sequence joins TRBV18 and TRBJ1-1; 8 nucleotides align to TRBD1. V trimming: 2 bases; J trimming: 2 bases; junction bases outside the gene matches: 10. The CDR3 loop spans 17 amino acids. Germline loops: CDR1 KGHSH, CDR2 LQKENI. The CDR3 is CASSPFDSGGHNTEAFF. The CDR3 nucleotides read TGTGCCAGCTCACCATTCGACTCAGGGGGCCACAACACTGAAGCTTTCTTT. Filled out from reference TRBV18 and TRBJ1-1, the complete variable domain reads NAGVMQNPRHLVRRRGQEARLRCSPMKGHSHVYWYRQLPEEGLKFMVYLQKENIIDESGMPKERFSAEFPKEGPSILRIQQVVRGDSAAYFCASSPFDSGGHNTEAFFGQGTRLTVV.

V gene TRBV5-1 combines with J gene TRBJ2-2; 9 bases are shared with TRBD2. CDR3 length: 17 residues. V lost 3 bases, J lost 6 bases, and 12 bases stayed unmatched. CDR1 and CDR2 (germline): SGHRS, YFSETQ. CDR3 loop: CASSSTVSAGGPGELFF. The DNA for the CDR3 is TGCGCCAGCAGCTCGACTGTGTCCGCGGGAGGGCCCGGGGAGCTGTTTTTT.

The chain joins TRBV2 to TRBJ2-5; no clear D. The germline CDR1 and CDR2 sequences are SNHLY and FYNNEI. V was pared by 7 bases and J by 5 bases, with 11 bases between. CDR3 length: 12 residues. The CDR3 is CASTTTGETQYF. CDR3 coding DNA: TGTGCCAGCACCACAACCGGGGAGACCCAGTACTTC.

V is TRBV18 and J is TRBJ1-1, with D uncertain. This CDR3 region has 16 residues. Germline V lookup: CDR1 KGHSH, CDR2 LQKENI. V lost 2 bases to trimming and J lost 1 base, with 14 bases between them. The CDR3 loop reads CASSPSSGRQNTEAFF. CDR3 DNA: TGTGCCAGCTCACCATCGTCAGGTAGGCAGAACACTGAAGCTTTCTTT.

The table lists this clone with a count of one. J is TRBJ2-7 and V is TRBV5-5; 7 bases line up with TRBD1. The germline CDR1 and CDR2 sequences are SGHKS and YYEKEE (reference sequence). This CDR3 spans 14 amino acids. V shed 2 bases and J 7 bases; nucleotides not matched to a gene: 9. CDR3 DNA sequence: TGTGCCAGCAGCTTTGACAGGGTCTCCGGGGAGCAGTACTTC. It encodes CASSFDRVSGEQYF.

This rearrangement joins TRBV11-2 to TRBJ2-1, with a weak D call TRBD1 (5 bases). The CDR3 sequence is 15 residues long. Looked up from germline, CDR1 is SGHAT and CDR2 is FQNNGV. Trimming pared 0 bases from V and 3 bases from J, leaving 9 bases between. CDR3 in amino acids: CASSLDRADYNEQFF. DNA for the CDR3: TGTGCCAGCAGCTTAGACAGGGCAGACTACAATGAGCAGTTCTTC.

This clone occurred once. The chain links TRBV13 to TRBJ2-7; TRBD1 might be the D (7 bases). Germline-derived CDR1 and CDR2 are PRHDT and FYEKMQ (reference sequence). The V gene lost 1 base and the J gene lost 6 bases, with 13 bases spanning the gap. This CDR3 region has 14 residues. This CDR3 is CASSLVAAGGEQYF. CDR3 nucleotide sequence: TGTGCCAGCAGCTTAGTAGCGGCAGGGGGCGAGCAGTACTTC. The variable domain in full, completed from reference TRBV13 and TRBJ2-7, reads AAGVIQSPRHLIKEKRETATLKCYPIPRHDTVYWYQQGPGQDPQFLISFYEKMQSDKGSIPDRFSAQQFSDYHSELNMSSLELGDSALYFCASSLVAAGGEQYFGPGTRLTVT.

This chain uses TRBV5-1 with TRBJ2-7, with D possibly TRBD2 on 5 matching bases. Trimming removed 0 bases at V and 1 base at J, with 8 bases between. The germline gives CDR1 SGHRS, CDR2 YFSETQ. The length of the CDR3 is 14 residues. The CDR3 is CASSLERPSYEQYF. DNA for the CDR3: TGCGCCAGCAGCTTGGAGCGGCCGTCCTACGAGCAGTACTTC. The full variable domain, in which reference TRBV5-1 and TRBJ2-7 provide the parts outside the CDR3, is KAGVTQTPRYLIKTRGQQVTLSCSPISGHRSVSWYQQTPGQGLQFLFEYFSETQRNKGNFPGRFSGRQFSNSRSEMNVSTLELGDSALYLCASSLERPSYEQYFGPGTRLTVT.

In its sample, this clone was seen once. The chain is built from TRBV7-9 and TRBJ2-1; weak D call: TRBD2 (6 bases). CDR3 length: 13 residues. Looked up from germline, CDR1 is SEHNR and CDR2 is FQNEAQ (reference sequence). The V end lost 3 bases, the J end lost 7 bases, and 10 bases lay between the germline ends. For the CDR3, the DNA is TGTGCCAGCAGCTTGGGGGGAGGTAATGAGCAGTTCTTC. Translation gives CASSLGGGNEQFF.